This T cell receptor (beta chain) was recorded in a study of cytomegalovirus exposure and HLA in healthy donors. Looking at the study overall: A data release that came early held roughly 85 million unique TCRs from HLA-typed donors.

Germline CDR1 is MDHEN and CDR2 is SYDVKM. The ends were cut back, 5 bases at V and 3 bases at J, with 10 bases in the middle. The CDR3 is 13 amino acids. Study-level results: A missense variant in DCLRE1C was later tied to TCR beta V- and J-gene trimming. In vitro, a few CMV-associated chains proved specific for CMV antigens.

PCR was performed using 60 Vbeta and 13 Jbeta primers. TCRdb's table, derived via immunoSEQ multiplex PCR, lists solely in-frame clones and lacks some. The sample shows approximately 220,000 clones, around three quarters of them seen only once. About this clone: Its antigen is unidentified.

This cohort consisted of healthy bone marrow donors. The sequence was obtained from a man aged 40-49 years in good health and CMV-seronegative. The chain has TRBV28 and TRBJ1-1; weak D call: TRBD1 (6 bases). The sequencing input was PBMCs. The CDR3 region has the DNA TGTGCCAGCAGTCAGGGGTGGTACACTGAAGCTTTCTTT. This encodes CASSQGWYTEAFF.